This T cell receptor beta chain was captured by sequencing in a study of T cells in Graves' hyperthyroidism and ophthalmopathy. TCR beta CDR3 regions were amplified from RNA transcripts. The TCR CDR3 first-round RT-PCR relied on the HTBI primer set. A single record per CDR3 protein comes from TCRdb applying MiXCR to the multiplex PCR reads. Among about 500,000 distinct CDR3 sequences listed, under 15% were seen once. When ophthalmopathy did not progress within 18 months, Graves' hyperthyroidism was considered stable. Germline trimming cut 1 base from V and 3 bases from J; bases unmatched to any gene: 15. The CDR3 length is 19 residues. Per germline, CDR1 LGHDT and CDR2 YNNKEL (reference sequence). This clonotype was found many times.

The source material was blood. The V and J genes are TRBV3-1 and TRBJ2-7, with 10 positions matching TRBD2. This TCR was recovered from a woman aged 18-29 years with Graves' hyperthyroidism. CDR3 in amino acids: CASSQASGLANRPLYEQYF. In DNA form, the CDR3 reads TGTGCCAGCAGCCAAGCATCGGGACTAGCGAACCGACCCCTCTACGAGCAGTACTTC.